The following is a T cell receptor beta chain sequence with its context. Its target is not known. The sample is drawn from a study of shared clonotypes between healthy human individuals. General study findings and limits: Incomplete sequencing of sorted subsets was indicated by rarefaction despite large depth. Donor scarcity curtailed the genetic and exposure-history diversity represented herein. Relative to clonotypes present in all four donors, those not shared had lower generation probabilities.

The CDR3 runs to 16 residues. CDR1 is SEHNR, CDR2 FQNEAQ, per germline (reference sequence). V lost 4 bases to trimming and J lost 4 bases, with 16 bases between them. Generated by immunoSEQ multiplex PCR, the TCRdb table keeps only in-frame clones and is missing some. The data contain approximately 2.5 million clones, 93% of them singletons. The chain links TRBV7-9 to TRBJ2-2, with D hard to call. The material sequenced was naive CD4+ T cells from PBMCs. Regarding subset: CD45RA+ positively selected. The TCR was taken from a man between 18 and 29 years old in good health. Some clones in this sample may be carry-over from other donors' samples. CDR3 in DNA: TGTGCCAGCAGCTCCATAAATCCACGGACCACCGGGGAGCTGTTTTTT. Translating it yields CASSSINPRTTGELFF.